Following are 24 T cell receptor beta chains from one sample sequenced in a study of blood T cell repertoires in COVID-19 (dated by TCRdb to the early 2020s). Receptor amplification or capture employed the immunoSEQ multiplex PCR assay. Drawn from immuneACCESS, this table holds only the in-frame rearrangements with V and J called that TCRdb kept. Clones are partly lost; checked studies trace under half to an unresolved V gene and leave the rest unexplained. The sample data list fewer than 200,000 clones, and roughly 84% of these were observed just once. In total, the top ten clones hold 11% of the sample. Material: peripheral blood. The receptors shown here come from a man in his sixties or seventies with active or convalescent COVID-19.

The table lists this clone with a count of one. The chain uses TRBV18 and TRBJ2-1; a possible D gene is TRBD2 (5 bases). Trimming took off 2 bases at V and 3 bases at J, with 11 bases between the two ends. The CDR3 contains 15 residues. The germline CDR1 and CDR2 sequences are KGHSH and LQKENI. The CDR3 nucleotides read TGTGCCAGCTCACCAGCACGGGGAGACTACAATGAGCAGTTCTTC. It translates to CASSPARGDYNEQFF.

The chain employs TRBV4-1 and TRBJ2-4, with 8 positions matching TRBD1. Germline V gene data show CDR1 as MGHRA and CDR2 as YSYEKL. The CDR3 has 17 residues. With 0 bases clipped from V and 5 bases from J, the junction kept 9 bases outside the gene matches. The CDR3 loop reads CASSQDSRQGWENIQYF. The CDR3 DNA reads TGCGCCAGCAGCCAAGACTCACGACAGGGGTGGGAAAACATTCAGTACTTC.

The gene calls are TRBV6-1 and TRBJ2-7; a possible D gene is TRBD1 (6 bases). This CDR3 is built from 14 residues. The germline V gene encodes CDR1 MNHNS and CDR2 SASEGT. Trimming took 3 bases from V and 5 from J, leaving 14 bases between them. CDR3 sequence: CASSDRDTDDEQYF. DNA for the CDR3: TGTGCCAGCAGTGACCGGGACACGGACGACGAGCAGTACTTC.

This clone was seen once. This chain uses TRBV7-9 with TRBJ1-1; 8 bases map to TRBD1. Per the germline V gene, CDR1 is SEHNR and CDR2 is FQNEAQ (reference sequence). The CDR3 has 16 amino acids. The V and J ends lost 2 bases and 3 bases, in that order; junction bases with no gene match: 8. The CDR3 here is CASSLRGQGGYTEAFF. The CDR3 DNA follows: TGTGCCAGCAGCTTACGCGGACAGGGAGGTTACACTGAAGCTTTCTTT. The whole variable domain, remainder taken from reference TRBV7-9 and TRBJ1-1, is DTGVSQNPRHKITKRGQNVTFRCDPISEHNRLYWYRQTLGQGPEFLTYFQNEAQLEKSRLLSDRFSAERPKGSFSTLEIQRTEQGDSAMYLCASSLRGQGGYTEAFFGQGTRLTVV.

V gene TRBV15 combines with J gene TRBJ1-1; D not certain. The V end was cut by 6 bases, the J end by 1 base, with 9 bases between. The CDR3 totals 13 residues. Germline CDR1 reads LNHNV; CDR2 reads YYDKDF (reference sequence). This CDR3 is CATREQWNTEAFF. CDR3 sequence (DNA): TGTGCCACCAGAGAACAGTGGAACACTGAAGCTTTCTTT.

CDR3 loop: CASSDFSGSAYNEQFF. DNA for the CDR3: TGTGCCAGCAGTGATTTTAGCGGGAGCGCTTACAATGAGCAGTTCTTC. V gene TRBV2 combines with J gene TRBJ2-1; 9 bases are shared with TRBD2. J gave up 4 bases and V 3 bases, and 7 bases lay outside the gene matches. CDR1 SNHLY and CDR2 FYNNEI come from the germline V gene. This CDR3 has 16 residues.

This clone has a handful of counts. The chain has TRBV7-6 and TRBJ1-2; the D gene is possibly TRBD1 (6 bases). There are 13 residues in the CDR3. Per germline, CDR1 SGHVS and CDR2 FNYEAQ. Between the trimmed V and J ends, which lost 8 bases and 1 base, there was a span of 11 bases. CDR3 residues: CASSDRNNYGYTF. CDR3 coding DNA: TGTGCCAGCTCTGACAGGAATAACTATGGCTACACCTTC.

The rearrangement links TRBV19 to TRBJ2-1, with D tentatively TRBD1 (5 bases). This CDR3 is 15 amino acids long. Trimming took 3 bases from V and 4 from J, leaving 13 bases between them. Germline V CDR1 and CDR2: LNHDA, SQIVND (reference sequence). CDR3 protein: CASSIWGAAYNEQFF. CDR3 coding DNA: TGTGCCAGTAGTATTTGGGGCGCCGCTTACAATGAGCAGTTCTTC.

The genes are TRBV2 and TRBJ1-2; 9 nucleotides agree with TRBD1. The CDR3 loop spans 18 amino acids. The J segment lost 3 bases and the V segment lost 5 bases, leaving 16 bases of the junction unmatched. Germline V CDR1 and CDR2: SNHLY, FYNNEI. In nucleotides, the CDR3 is TGTGCCAGCAGTTCCGGGGTGGGACAGGGCCTTACGGACTATGGCTACACCTTC. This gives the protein CASSSGVGQGLTDYGYTF.

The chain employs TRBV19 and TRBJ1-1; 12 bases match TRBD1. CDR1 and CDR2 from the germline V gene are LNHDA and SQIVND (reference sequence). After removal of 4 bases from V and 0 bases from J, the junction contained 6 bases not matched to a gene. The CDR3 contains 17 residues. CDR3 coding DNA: TGTGCCAGTAGTACGAGGGACAGGGGGCGGGTGAACACTGAAGCTTTCTTT. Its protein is CASSTRDRGRVNTEAFF.

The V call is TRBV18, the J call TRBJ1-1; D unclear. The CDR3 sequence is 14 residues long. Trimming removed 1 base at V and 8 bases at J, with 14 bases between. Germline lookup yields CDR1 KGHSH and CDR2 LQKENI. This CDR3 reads CASSPLQEAPEAFF. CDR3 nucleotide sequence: TGTGCCAGCTCACCACTTCAGGAGGCTCCAGAAGCTTTCTTT.

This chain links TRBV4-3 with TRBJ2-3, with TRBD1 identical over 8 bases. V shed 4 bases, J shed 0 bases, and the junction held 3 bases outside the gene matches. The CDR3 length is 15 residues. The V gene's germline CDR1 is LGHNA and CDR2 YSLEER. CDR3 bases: TGCGCCAGCAGCCTTGGACAGGGCAGCACAGATACGCAGTATTTT. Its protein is CASSLGQGSTDTQYF.

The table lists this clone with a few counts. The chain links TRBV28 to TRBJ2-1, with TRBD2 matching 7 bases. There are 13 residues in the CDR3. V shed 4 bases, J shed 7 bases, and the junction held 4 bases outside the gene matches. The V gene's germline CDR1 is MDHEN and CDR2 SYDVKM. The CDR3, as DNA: TGTGCCAGCAGTTCCGGGGGGTCGAATGAGCAGTTCTTC. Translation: CASSSGGSNEQFF.

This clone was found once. The CDR3 loop is CASSYEGAGGRDTQYF. The DNA for the CDR3 is TGTGCCAGCAGTTACGAGGGGGCAGGGGGCCGCGATACGCAGTATTTT. The genes are TRBV6-2 or TRBV6-3 and TRBJ2-3; 8 bases are shared with TRBD1. CDR1 and CDR2 from the germline V gene are MNHEY and SVGEGT. V dropped 2 bases and J dropped 6; count of bases not matched to a gene: 10. The CDR3 is 16 amino acids.

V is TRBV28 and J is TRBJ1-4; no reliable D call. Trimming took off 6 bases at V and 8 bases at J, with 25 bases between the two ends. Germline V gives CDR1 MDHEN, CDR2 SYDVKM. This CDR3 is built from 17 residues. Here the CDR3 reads CASSATLGVNVGEKLFF. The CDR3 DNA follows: TGTGCCAGCAGCGCCACCCTCGGGGTCAACGTCGGCGAAAAACTGTTTTTT.

CDR3: CASSQGDTQYF. CDR3 bases: TGTGCCAGCAGCCAGGGAGATACGCAGTATTTT. The V call is TRBV6-5, the J call TRBJ2-3; a possible D gene is TRBD1 (5 bases). In germline, CDR1 is MNHEY, CDR2 SVGAGI. The CDR3 is 11 amino acids. Trimming took 6 bases from V and 5 from J, leaving 6 bases between them.

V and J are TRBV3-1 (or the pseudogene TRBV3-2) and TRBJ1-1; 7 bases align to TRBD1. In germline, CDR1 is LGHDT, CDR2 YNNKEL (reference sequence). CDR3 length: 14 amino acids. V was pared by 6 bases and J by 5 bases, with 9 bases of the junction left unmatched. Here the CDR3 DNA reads TGTGCCAGCAGTTCACAGGGGCTGAGAACTGAAGCTTTCTTT. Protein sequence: CASSSQGLRTEAFF.

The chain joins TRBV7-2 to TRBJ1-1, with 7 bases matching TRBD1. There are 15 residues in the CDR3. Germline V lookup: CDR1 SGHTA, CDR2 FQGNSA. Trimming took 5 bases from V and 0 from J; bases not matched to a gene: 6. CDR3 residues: CASSTPTGLNTEAFF. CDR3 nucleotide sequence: TGTGCCAGCAGCACCCCGACAGGGTTGAACACTGAAGCTTTCTTT.

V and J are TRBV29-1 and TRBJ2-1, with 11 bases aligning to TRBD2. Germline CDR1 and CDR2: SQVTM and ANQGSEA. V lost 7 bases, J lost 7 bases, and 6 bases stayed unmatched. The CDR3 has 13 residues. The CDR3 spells CSALAGGGNEQFF. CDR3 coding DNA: TGCAGCGCCCTAGCGGGAGGCGGGAATGAGCAGTTCTTC.

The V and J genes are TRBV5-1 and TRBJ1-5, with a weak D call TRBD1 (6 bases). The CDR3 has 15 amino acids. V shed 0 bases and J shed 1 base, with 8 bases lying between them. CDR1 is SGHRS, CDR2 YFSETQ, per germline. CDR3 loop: CASSLGGGSNQPQHF. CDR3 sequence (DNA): TGCGCCAGCAGCTTGGGAGGGGGAAGCAATCAGCCCCAGCATTTT.

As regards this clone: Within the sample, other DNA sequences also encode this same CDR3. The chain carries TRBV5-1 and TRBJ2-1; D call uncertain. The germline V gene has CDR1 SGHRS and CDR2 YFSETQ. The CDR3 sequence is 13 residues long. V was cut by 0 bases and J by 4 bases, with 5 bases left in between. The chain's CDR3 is CASSLVYYNEQFF. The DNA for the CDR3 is TGCGCCAGCAGCTTGGTGTATTACAATGAGCAGTTCTTC.

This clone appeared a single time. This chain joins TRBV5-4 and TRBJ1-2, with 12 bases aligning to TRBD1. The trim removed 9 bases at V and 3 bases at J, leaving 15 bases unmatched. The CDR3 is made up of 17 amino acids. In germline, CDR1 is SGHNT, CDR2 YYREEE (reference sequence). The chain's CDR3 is CAIPIGTGGVGDYGYTF. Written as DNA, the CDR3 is TGTGCCATCCCAATTGGGACAGGGGGCGTAGGGGACTATGGCTACACCTTC.

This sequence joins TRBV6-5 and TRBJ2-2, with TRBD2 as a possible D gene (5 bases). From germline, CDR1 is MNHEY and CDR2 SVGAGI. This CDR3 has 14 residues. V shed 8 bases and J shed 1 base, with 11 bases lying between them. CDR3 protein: CASWPAVNTGELFF. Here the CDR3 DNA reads TGTGCCAGCTGGCCAGCGGTGAACACCGGGGAGCTGTTTTTT.

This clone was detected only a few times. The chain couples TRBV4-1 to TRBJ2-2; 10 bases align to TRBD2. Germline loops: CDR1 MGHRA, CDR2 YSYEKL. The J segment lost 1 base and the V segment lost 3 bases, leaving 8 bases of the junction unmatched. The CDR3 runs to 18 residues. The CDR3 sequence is CASSHRALAGVNTGELFF. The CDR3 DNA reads TGCGCCAGCAGCCACCGAGCCCTAGCGGGAGTGAACACCGGGGAGCTGTTTTTT.